These 11 T cell receptor beta chains originate from one sample sequenced in a study of T cells in Graves' hyperthyroidism and ophthalmopathy. RNA transcripts provided the source from which TCR beta CDR3 regions were amplified. Carried out on the TCR CDR3, a first-round RT-PCR used the HTBI primer set. TCRdb independently ran MiXCR on the multiplex PCR reads; one entry per CDR3 protein. This table holds fewer than 350,000 distinct CDR3 sequences, around a fifth found once. The source material was blood. These receptors came from a man aged 50 to 60 with Graves' ophthalmopathy.

The genes are TRBV20-1 and TRBJ1-4, with D perhaps TRBD1 (6 bases). There are 16 residues in the CDR3. The V gene's germline CDR1 is DFQATT and CDR2 SNEGSKA (reference sequence). Trimming pared 6 bases from V and 0 bases from J, leaving 17 bases between. The CDR3 coding sequence is TGCAGTGCCGCGGGGGGGGCGATAGCAACTAATGAAAAACTGTTTTTT. It encodes CSAAGGAIATNEKLFF.

This clonotype was detected ten times or more. This sequence joins TRBV28 and TRBJ2-1; D not resolved. Germline lookup yields CDR1 MDHEN and CDR2 SYDVKM. This CDR3 has 13 residues. V shed 6 bases and J shed 5 bases, with 11 bases lying between them. In DNA form, the CDR3 reads TGTGCCAGCAGCTATGTCAGTAACAATGAGCAGTTCTTC. Its translation: CASSYVSNNEQFF.

This clonotype was recorded a few times. CDR3 region: CASSPSPGASYEQYF. CDR3 sequence (DNA): TGTGCCAGCAGCCCCTCCCCCGGGGCCTCCTACGAGCAGTACTTC. The chain uses TRBV6-2 or TRBV6-3 and TRBJ2-7; D may be TRBD1 or TRBD2 (5 bases each). The V end lost 6 bases, the J end lost 0 bases, and 15 bases lay between the germline ends. The germline V gene has CDR1 MNHEY and CDR2 SVGEGT. The CDR3 runs 15 residues.

V usage is TRBV12-3 or TRBV12-4 and J usage is TRBJ2-3, with D perhaps matching TRBD1 (7 bases). The CDR3 has 13 residues. The V and J ends lost 8 bases and 5 bases respectively, with 14 bases between them. CDR3 sequence: CASGRQGGDTQYF. The CDR3 bases are TGTGCCAGCGGCCGACAGGGAGGAGATACGCAGTATTTT.

With regard to this clonotype: A much more abundant neighbour one base away suggests this may be a read error. The chain employs TRBV30 and TRBJ2-7, with D perhaps matching TRBD2 (6 bases). With 5 bases removed from V and 8 bases from J, the gap between germline ends came to 19 bases. Germline-derived CDR1 and CDR2 are GTSNPN and SVGIG (reference sequence). CDR3 size: 13 residues. The CDR3 region is CAWDADGGYKQYF. The CDR3 DNA is TGTGCCTGGGACGCGGACGGGGGATACAAGCAGTACTTC.

As to this clonotype: The junction departs from the called germline gene at one end, perhaps through a read error. This chain links TRBV20-1 with TRBJ2-1; TRBD2 is a possible D gene (5 bases). CDR3 length: 14 amino acids. CDR1 is DFQATT, CDR2 SNEGSKA, per germline (reference sequence). The chain's CDR3 is CSAIVAGVYSEQFF. CDR3 bases: TGCAGTGCTATCGTGGCGGGTGTCTACAGTGAGCAGTTCTTC.

This sequence joins TRBV2 and TRBJ1-4; 8 nucleotides match TRBD1. CDR3 size: 14 residues. Germline V gene lookup returns CDR1 SNHLY and CDR2 FYNNEI. V lost 8 bases to trimming and J lost 6 bases; unmatched junction nucleotides: 8. CDR3 protein: CASCSGQVDEKLFF. In DNA form, the CDR3 reads TGTGCCAGCTGTTCGGGACAGGTGGATGAAAAACTGTTTTTT.

This clonotype was seen ten or more times. This chain joins TRBV2 and TRBJ2-1, with D possibly being TRBD1 or TRBD2 (5 bases each). The V and J ends lost 6 bases and 0 bases respectively, with 24 bases between them. Germline V CDR1 and CDR2: SNHLY, FYNNEI. The CDR3 extends over 19 amino acids. The CDR3 DNA reads TGTGCCAGCAGGGGGCCGTCGGGTGCGGACTTGAGCTCCTACAATGAGCAGTTCTTC. It codes for CASRGPSGADLSSYNEQFF.

This clonotype was observed many times. The rearrangement uses TRBV2 and TRBJ1-5, with D perhaps TRBD1 (6 bases). CDR1 is SNHLY, CDR2 FYNNEI, per germline. The ends were cut back, 4 bases at V and 7 bases at J, with 17 bases in the middle. The CDR3 is made up of 15 amino acids. The CDR3 DNA sequence: TGTGCCAGCAGTGTCGAACAGGGTGATCGCCAGCCCCAGCATTTT. It codes for CASSVEQGDRQPQHF.

This rearrangement joins TRBV7-2 to TRBJ2-7; tentative D call: TRBD1 (6 bases). The V and J ends lost 3 bases and 3 bases respectively, with 9 bases between them. Germline CDR1 and CDR2: SGHTA and FQGNSA. This CDR3 has 13 residues. The CDR3 coding sequence is TGTGCCAGCAGCTTCGACAGGAGCTACGAGCAGTACTTC. Amino acid sequence: CASSFDRSYEQYF.

The gene calls are TRBV19 and TRBJ2-1; D perhaps matches TRBD1 (6 bases). This CDR3 has 14 residues. From germline, CDR1 is LNHDA and CDR2 SQIVND (reference sequence). V was pared by 5 bases and J by 1 base, with 9 bases between. CDR3 sequence reads: CASSATGSYNEQFF. CDR3 bases: TGTGCCAGTAGTGCGACAGGTTCCTACAATGAGCAGTTCTTC.